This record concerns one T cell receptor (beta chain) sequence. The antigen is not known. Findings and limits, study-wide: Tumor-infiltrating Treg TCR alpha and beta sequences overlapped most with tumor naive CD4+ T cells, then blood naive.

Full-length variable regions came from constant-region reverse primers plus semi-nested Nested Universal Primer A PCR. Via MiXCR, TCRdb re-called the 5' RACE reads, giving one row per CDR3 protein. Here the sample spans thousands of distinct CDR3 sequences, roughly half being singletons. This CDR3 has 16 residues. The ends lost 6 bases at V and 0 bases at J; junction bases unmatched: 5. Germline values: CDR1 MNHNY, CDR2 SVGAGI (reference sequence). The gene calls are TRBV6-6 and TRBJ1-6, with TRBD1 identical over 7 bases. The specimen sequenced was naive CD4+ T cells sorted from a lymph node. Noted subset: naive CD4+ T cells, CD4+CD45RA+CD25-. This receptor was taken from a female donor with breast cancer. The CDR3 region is CASRTGNRSYNSPLHF. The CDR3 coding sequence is TGTGCCAGCAGGACAGGGAACCGCTCCTATAATTCACCCCTCCACTTT.